A selection of T cell receptor beta chains follows, all from one sample in a study of early stage breast cancer tumors. Some clones are missing from TCRdb's copy, which holds only in-frame ones; the method was immunoSEQ multiplex PCR. The sample yields tens of thousands of clones, roughly 50% seen once. Sequenced: breast tumor tissue. These TCRs come from a person aged 50-59 years with breast cancer. Each CDR3 is given with its conserved first and last residue. Fields, in order: V gene, J gene, clone size, D gene, CDR3 DNA, CDR3 protein. A D gene is named only where the DNA matches it firmly. Expanded clones get a size class; other rows say once, few or many, or leave the size out.

TRBV5-6	TRBJ1-5	few	NA	TGTGCCAGCAGCCTGGGAATTGGGGATCAGCCCCAGCATTTT	CASSLGIGDQPQHF
TRBV7-9	TRBJ1-4	once	TRBD1	TGTGCCAGCAGCTCACAGGGGACTAATGAAAAACTGTTTTTT	CASSSQGTNEKLFF
TRBV11-3	TRBJ2-7	NA	NA	TGTGCCAGCAGTTTGGGACACCCAGGGGAGCAGTACTTC	CASSLGHPGEQYF
TRBV5-6	TRBJ1-3	NA	NA	TGTGCCAGCAGCTTGTTAGGCGGAAGCTCTGGAAACACCATATATTTT	CASSLLGGSSGNTIYF
TRBV5-1	TRBJ2-5	NA	NA	TGCGCCAGCAGTCTAGCCCAAGAGACCCAGTACTTC	CASSLAQETQYF
TRBV4-1	TRBJ1-1	NA	NA	TGCGCCAGCAGCCAGAACCAGGGGTTTGAAGCTTTCTTT	CASSQNQGFEAFF
TRBV19	TRBJ1-1	many	NA	TGTGCCAGTAGTATAGGGTTAACTGAAGCTTTCTTT	CASSIGLTEAFF
TRBV2	TRBJ2-5	NA	NA	TGTGCCAGCAGTGACGCGGGATCCTACCACCAAGAGACCCAGTACTTC	CASSDAGSYHQETQYF
TRBV27	TRBJ2-3	NA	NA	TGTGCCAGCAGTTTCGTCAGGGCTAGCGTCACAGATACGCAGTATTTT	CASSFVRASVTDTQYF
TRBV7-9	TRBJ1-1	NA	NA	TGTGCCAGCAGCGGCCAGGACTATAGTGGGACTGAAGCTTTCTTT	CASSGQDYSGTEAFF
TRBV5-1	TRBJ2-1	NA	NA	TGCGCCAGCAGCTTGGACGGGAGCTCCTACAATGAGCAGTTCTTC	CASSLDGSSYNEQFF
TRBV5-5	TRBJ1-1	NA	NA	TGTGCCAGCAGCTACAGCGGTGGGGATACGAACACTGAAGCTTTCTTT	CASSYSGGDTNTEAFF
TRBV13	TRBJ2-7	medium-sized	NA	TGTGCCAGCAGACCGAATAGGGGGGAGGGAACCTACGAGCAGTACTTC	CASRPNRGEGTYEQYF
TRBV7-9	TRBJ2-3	NA	TRBD2	TGTGCCAGCAGCCCTAGCGGGAGAACAGATACGCAGTATTTT	CASSPSGRTDTQYF
TRBV6-6	TRBJ2-7	NA	NA	TGTGCCAGCAGCCTTGGGACCTACGAGCAGTACTTC	CASSLGTYEQYF
TRBV7-2	TRBJ2-7	few	TRBD2	TGTGCCAGCAGCTTACAAGGCGGGAGCTCCTACGAGCAGTACTTC	CASSLQGGSSYEQYF
TRBV13	TRBJ1-1	NA	NA	TGTGCCAGCAGACCTCTCAAGGGGAACACTGAAGCTTTCTTT	CASRPLKGNTEAFF
TRBV5-1	TRBJ2-5	many	TRBD2	TGCGCCAGCAGCTTGGCCTTGGCGGGAGGGCCCCAAGAGACCCAGTACTTC	CASSLALAGGPQETQYF
TRBV25-1	TRBJ1-5	NA	TRBD1	TGTGCCAGCATCGGGACAGGGCCTCCTTCTAGCAATCAGCCCCAGCATTTT	CASIGTGPPSSNQPQHF
TRBV6-1	TRBJ2-3	NA	TRBD2	TGTGCCAGCATCGGACTAGCGGGAGGGACAGATACGCAGTATTTT	CASIGLAGGTDTQYF
TRBV7-2	TRBJ2-1	NA	NA	TGTGCCAGCAGCCTAACAGGGAAAAGCTACAATGAGCAGTTCTTC	CASSLTGKSYNEQFF
TRBV5-1	TRBJ2-2	NA	NA	TGCGCCAGCAGCCCGCGGACAGACAACACCGGGGAGCTGTTTTTT	CASSPRTDNTGELFF
TRBV14	TRBJ2-7	NA	NA	TGTGCCAGCAGCCAAGATTGGGGGAGAAGGTACGAGCAGTACTTC	CASSQDWGRRYEQYF
TRBV6-5	TRBJ2-1	NA	TRBD1	TGTGCCAGCGGAGAGGGGGCCGGCTCCTACAATGAGCAGTTCTTC	CASGEGAGSYNEQFF
TRBV19	TRBJ2-3	few	TRBD1	TGTGCCAGTAGTAGACAGGGGACAGATACGCAGTATTTT	CASSRQGTDTQYF
TRBV11-1	TRBJ2-7	NA	TRBD2	TGTGCCAGCAGCTTTTTCGGGATCTCGGGGGGAGCTTACGAGCAGTACTTC	CASSFFGISGGAYEQYF
TRBV7-9	TRBJ1-5	NA	NA	TGTGCCAGCAGCTTAGAAAAATCCAATCAGCCCCAGCATTTT	CASSLEKSNQPQHF
TRBV14	TRBJ1-2	many	TRBD1	TGTGCCAGCAGCCAATTACAGGGGGGACTGGGCTACACCTTC	CASSQLQGGLGYTF
TRBV7-2	TRBJ2-7	NA	NA	TGTGCCAGCACCCCCGGCGGCACGGTATCCTACGAGCAGTACTTC	CASTPGGTVSYEQYF
TRBV5-1	TRBJ2-5	NA	NA	TGCGCCAGCAGCTTGGGCCGTGGCAGTCAGAGGGAGACCCAGTACTTC	CASSLGRGSQRETQYF
TRBV19	TRBJ2-1	NA	NA	TGTGCCAGTAGTAGGGGGGCGGGAGCTAGGGTCAATGAGCAGTTCTTC	CASSRGAGARVNEQFF
TRBV29-1	TRBJ1-1	NA	TRBD1	TGCAGCGCGGGGGGACAGACGAACACTGAAGCTTTCTTT	CSAGGQTNTEAFF
TRBV7-9	TRBJ2-7	NA	NA	TGTGCCAGCAGCTTAGGGTGGGCGGGGACCTACGAGCAGTACTTC	CASSLGWAGTYEQYF
TRBV11-3	TRBJ2-3	NA	TRBD2	TGTGCCAGCAGCTTGGGGGCGGGAGGGATCGATACGCAGTATTTT	CASSLGAGGIDTQYF
TRBV7-2	TRBJ2-7	few	NA	TGTGCCAGCAGCTTAGCGTTAGTGTCCTCCTACGAGCAGTACTTC	CASSLALVSSYEQYF
TRBV27	TRBJ1-4	NA	NA	TGTGCCAGCAGTTTAGCGGACAGATTAGAAAAACTGTTTTTT	CASSLADRLEKLFF
TRBV11-3	TRBJ2-1	NA	NA	TGTGCCAGCAGCTTAGGAGCGGGTCTCAATTACAATGAGCAGTTCTTC	CASSLGAGLNYNEQFF
TRBV7-8	TRBJ1-5	NA	TRBD1	TGTGCCAGCAGCCCAGGACAGGGGAATCAGCCCCAGCATTTT	CASSPGQGNQPQHF
TRBV19	TRBJ1-2	NA	NA	TGTGCCAGTAGTCCGCGACCGCCCTATGGCTACACCTTC	CASSPRPPYGYTF
TRBV20-1	TRBJ2-7	NA	NA	TGCAGCGCTGGGCGTACGGGGGAGCAGTACTTC	CSAGRTGEQYF
TRBV6-5	TRBJ2-3	NA	NA	TGTGCCAGCAGTTCGATGCGTGGCGGGATTACAGATACGCAGTATTTT	CASSSMRGGITDTQYF
TRBV7-2	TRBJ2-3	few	TRBD1	TGTGCCAGCAGCCCCCGGACAGGGATCGGCACAGATACGCAGTATTTT	CASSPRTGIGTDTQYF
TRBV10-3	TRBJ2-1	NA	TRBD2	TGTGCCATCGCGGGACTAGCGGGAGATGAGCAGTTCTTC	CAIAGLAGDEQFF
TRBV5-1	TRBJ1-1	NA	TRBD1	TGCGCCAGCAGCTTGCGGGACAGGGTGAGGTACACTGAAGCTTTCTTT	CASSLRDRVRYTEAFF
TRBV10-3	TRBJ2-3	NA	NA	TGTGCCAGCAGTTACACCCCAGGGACAGATACGCAGTATTTT	CASSYTPGTDTQYF
TRBV6-1	TRBJ2-7	few	NA	TGTGCCAGCACCCTAGGAAGCTACGAGCAGTACTTC	CASTLGSYEQYF
TRBV19	TRBJ1-1	once	TRBD1	TGTGCCAGTAGTATAGCCCAGGGGGCGTACACTGAAGCTTTCTTT	CASSIAQGAYTEAFF
TRBV5-1	TRBJ2-7	NA	NA	TGCGCCAGCAGCTTGGCTCAGGCAACCTACGAGCAGTACTTC	CASSLAQATYEQYF
TRBV30	TRBJ1-4	few	TRBD1	TGTGCCTGGAGTGGGGGTCTGACAGGGTGGGAAAAACTGTTTTTT	CAWSGGLTGWEKLFF